This passage covers 2 T cell receptor beta chains from one sample sequenced in a study of cytomegalovirus exposure and HLA in healthy donors. PCR employed 60 Vbeta and 13 Jbeta primers. Sequencing was performed with immunoSEQ multiplex PCR; in TCRdb, only in-frame clones are kept and a portion is missing. The sample contains approximately 100,000 clones, around 68% of which appear only once. The source material was PBMCs. The origin of the receptors is a female donor in good health and CMV-seronegative.

This chain connects TRBV19 to TRBJ1-3; TRBD1 aligns across 8 bases. After removal of 5 bases from V and 4 bases from J, the junction contained 16 bases not matched to a gene. The CDR3 has 18 residues. Germline CDR1 LNHDA, CDR2 SQIVND (reference sequence). CDR3 region: CASSLLLGTGSSGNTIYF. CDR3 nucleotides: TGTGCCAGTAGTTTACTCCTCGGGACAGGATCGTCCGGAAACACCATATATTTT.

The V call is TRBV2, the J call TRBJ2-7; 7 positions match TRBD1. CDR3 length equals 12 residues. Trimming at V came to 6 bases and at J to 6 bases, leaving 5 bases not matched to a gene. The germline V gene encodes CDR1 SNHLY and CDR2 FYNNEI. CDR3 protein: CASRRDSPEQYF. DNA of the CDR3: TGTGCCAGCAGAAGGGACAGCCCCGAGCAGTACTTC.